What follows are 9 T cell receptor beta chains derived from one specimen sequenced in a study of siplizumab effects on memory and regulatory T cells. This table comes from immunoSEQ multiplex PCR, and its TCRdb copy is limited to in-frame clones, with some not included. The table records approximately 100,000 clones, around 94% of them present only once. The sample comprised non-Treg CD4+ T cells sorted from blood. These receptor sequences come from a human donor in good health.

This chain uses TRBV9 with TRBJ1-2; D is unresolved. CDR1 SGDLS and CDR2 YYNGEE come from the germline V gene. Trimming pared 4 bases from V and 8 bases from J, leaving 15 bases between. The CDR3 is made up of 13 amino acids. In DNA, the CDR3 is TGTGCCAGCAGCCCAGGTGAACAGCAGGGCTACACCTTC. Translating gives CASSPGEQQGYTF.

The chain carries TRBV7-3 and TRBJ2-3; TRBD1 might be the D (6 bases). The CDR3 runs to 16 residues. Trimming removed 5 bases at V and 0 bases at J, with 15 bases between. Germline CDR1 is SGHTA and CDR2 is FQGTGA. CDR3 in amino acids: CASSKQGGVSTDTQYF. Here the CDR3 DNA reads TGTGCCAGCAGCAAACAGGGTGGAGTGAGCACAGATACGCAGTATTTT.

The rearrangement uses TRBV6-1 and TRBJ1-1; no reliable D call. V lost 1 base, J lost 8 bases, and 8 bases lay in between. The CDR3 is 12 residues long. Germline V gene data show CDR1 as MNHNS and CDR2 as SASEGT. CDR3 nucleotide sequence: TGTGCCAGCAGTGAAGGGATAGCAGAAGCTTTCTTT. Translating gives CASSEGIAEAFF.

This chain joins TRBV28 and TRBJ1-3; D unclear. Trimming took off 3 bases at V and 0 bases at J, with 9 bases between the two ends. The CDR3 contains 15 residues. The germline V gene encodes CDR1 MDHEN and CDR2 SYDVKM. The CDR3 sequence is CASSFLASSGNTIYF. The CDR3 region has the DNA TGTGCCAGCAGTTTTTTAGCAAGCTCTGGAAACACCATATATTTT.

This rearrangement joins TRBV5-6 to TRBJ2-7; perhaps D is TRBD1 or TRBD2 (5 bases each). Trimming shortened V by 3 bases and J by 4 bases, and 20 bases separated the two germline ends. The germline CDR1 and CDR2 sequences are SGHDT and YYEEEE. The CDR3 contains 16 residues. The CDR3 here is CASSWGPIGEEYEQYF. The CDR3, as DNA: TGTGCCAGCAGCTGGGGCCCTATCGGGGAAGAGTACGAGCAGTACTTC.

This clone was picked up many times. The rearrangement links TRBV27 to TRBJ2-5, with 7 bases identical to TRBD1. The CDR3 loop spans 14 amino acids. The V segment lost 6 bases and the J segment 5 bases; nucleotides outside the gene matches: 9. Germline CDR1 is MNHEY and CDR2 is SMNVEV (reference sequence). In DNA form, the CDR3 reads TGTGCCAGCAGCTACATCAGGGGGACGGAGACCCAGTACTTC. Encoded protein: CASSYIRGTETQYF.

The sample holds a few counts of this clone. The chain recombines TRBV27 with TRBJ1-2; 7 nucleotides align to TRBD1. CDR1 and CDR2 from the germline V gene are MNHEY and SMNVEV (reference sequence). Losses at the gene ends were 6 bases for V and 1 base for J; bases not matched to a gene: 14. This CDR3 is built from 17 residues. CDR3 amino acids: CASRENLRQGLNYGYTF. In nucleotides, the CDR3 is TGTGCCAGCAGGGAGAATCTGAGACAGGGCCTTAACTATGGCTACACCTTC.

The CDR3 loop is CASSEWPTGELFF. The CDR3 DNA sequence: TGTGCCAGCAGTGAATGGCCTACCGGGGAGCTGTTTTTT. This chain connects TRBV6-1 to TRBJ2-2; no reliable D call. Trimming shortened V by 2 bases and J by 5 bases, and 6 bases separated the two germline ends. This CDR3 is built from 13 residues. In germline, CDR1 is MNHNS, CDR2 SASEGT.

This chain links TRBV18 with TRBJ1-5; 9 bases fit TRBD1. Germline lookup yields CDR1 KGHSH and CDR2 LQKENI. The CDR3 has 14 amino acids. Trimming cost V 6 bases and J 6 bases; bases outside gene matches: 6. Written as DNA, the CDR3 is TGTGCCAGCTCCTCAGGACAGGGGCGTCAGCCCCAGCATTTT. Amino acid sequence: CASSSGQGRQPQHF.